Listed below are T cell receptor beta chains from one sample, sequenced in a study of OX40 agonist ivuxolimab in advanced cancers. TCRdb's copy holds only in-frame clones and misses some; the assay was immunoSEQ multiplex PCR. The sample yields tens of thousands of clones, around 88% seen once. The source was CD4+ or CD8+ T cells sorted from blood, collected in a trial of the OX40 agonist ivuxolimab. Source of these receptors: an adult with an advanced solid tumor such as melanoma, head and neck, liver or kidney cancer. Each CDR3 is given with its conserved first and last residue. Each record gives: V gene, J gene, D gene, clone size, CDR3 DNA, CDR3 protein. A D gene is named only where the DNA matches it firmly. Only part of the rows carry a size: once, few, many, or a class if the clone is expanded.

V gene: TRBV25-1; J gene: TRBJ2-6; D gene: .; clone size: .; CDR3 DNA: TGTGCCAGCAGTGCCTACGGAGGGGGGGGCTCTGGGGCCAACGTCCTGACTTTC; CDR3 protein: CASSAYGGGGSGANVLTF
V gene: TRBV14; J gene: TRBJ2-3; D gene: TRBD2; clone size: .; CDR3 DNA: TGTGCCAGCAGCCGTTGGGTAGCGGGGGGCGTTGGAGATACGCAGTATTTT; CDR3 protein: CASSRWVAGGVGDTQYF
V gene: TRBV14; J gene: TRBJ2-1; D gene: .; clone size: .; CDR3 DNA: TGTGCCAGCAGCCAGGCTAGACAGAGCTCCTACAATGAGCAGTTCTTC; CDR3 protein: CASSQARQSSYNEQFF
V gene: TRBV19; J gene: TRBJ2-6; D gene: .; clone size: .; CDR3 DNA: TGTGCCAGTACCCCTCACGGGGTACAGGGCTCTGGGGCCAACGTCCTGACTTTC; CDR3 protein: CASTPHGVQGSGANVLTF
V gene: TRBV11-3; J gene: TRBJ2-1; D gene: TRBD2; clone size: .; CDR3 DNA: TGTGCCAGCAGCTCCAGCGGGACCCGAAATGAGCAGTTCTTC; CDR3 protein: CASSSSGTRNEQFF
V gene: TRBV20-1; J gene: TRBJ2-7; D gene: .; clone size: .; CDR3 DNA: TGCAGTGCTAGCCTCGCCTACGAGCAGTACTTC; CDR3 protein: CSASLAYEQYF
V gene: TRBV28; J gene: TRBJ2-1; D gene: TRBD2; clone size: .; CDR3 DNA: TGTGCCAGCATAACCGGACTAGCGGGGGAGCAGTTCTTC; CDR3 protein: CASITGLAGEQFF
V gene: TRBV7-6; J gene: TRBJ2-6; D gene: .; clone size: few; CDR3 DNA: TGTGCCAGCAGCCCACAGGGTTTTGGGGCCAACGTCCTGACTTTC; CDR3 protein: CASSPQGFGANVLTF
V gene: TRBV5-1; J gene: TRBJ2-1; D gene: .; clone size: .; CDR3 DNA: TGCGCCAGCAGCTTGCAAGGTCCTTCCTACAATGAGCAGTTCTTC; CDR3 protein: CASSLQGPSYNEQFF
V gene: TRBV11-2; J gene: TRBJ1-1; D gene: .; clone size: .; CDR3 DNA: TGTGCCAGCAGCTTATCCCCGGGTAACACTGAAGCTTTCTTT; CDR3 protein: CASSLSPGNTEAFF
V gene: TRBV5-1; J gene: TRBJ1-4; D gene: TRBD1; clone size: .; CDR3 DNA: TGCGCCAGCAGCTGGGGGGACAGCTCGGCAACTAATGAAAAACTGTTTTTT; CDR3 protein: CASSWGDSSATNEKLFF
V gene: TRBV19; J gene: TRBJ2-7; D gene: TRBD2; clone size: .; CDR3 DNA: TGTGCCAGTAGTAGCAGCGGGAAGGCCTACGAGCAGTACTTC; CDR3 protein: CASSSSGKAYEQYF
V gene: TRBV19; J gene: TRBJ2-2; D gene: .; clone size: few; CDR3 DNA: TGTGCCAGTATGTCCCCGGGCCTCTCCCCCGGGGAGCTGTTTTTT; CDR3 protein: CASMSPGLSPGELFF
V gene: TRBV2; J gene: TRBJ2-3; D gene: .; clone size: once; CDR3 DNA: TGTGCCAGCACTGTGGCACTTAGCACAGATACGCAGTATTTT; CDR3 protein: CASTVALSTDTQYF
V gene: TRBV6-1; J gene: TRBJ2-5; D gene: .; clone size: .; CDR3 DNA: TGTGCCAGCAAATGGCAGGGAGTGGAGACCCAGTACTTC; CDR3 protein: CASKWQGVETQYF
V gene: TRBV4-2; J gene: TRBJ2-1; D gene: .; clone size: .; CDR3 DNA: TGTGCCAGCAGCCAAGATCTTCGGGTTAGCGTTAATGAGCAGTTCTTC; CDR3 protein: CASSQDLRVSVNEQFF
V gene: TRBV29-1; J gene: TRBJ1-1; D gene: .; clone size: .; CDR3 DNA: TGCAGCGTTGAAGTAACAGGGAAGACTGAAGCTTTCTTT; CDR3 protein: CSVEVTGKTEAFF
V gene: TRBV2; J gene: TRBJ1-1; D gene: TRBD1; clone size: .; CDR3 DNA: TGTGCCAGCAGTGAAAGGACAGGGAAGTCTGAAGCTTTCTTT; CDR3 protein: CASSERTGKSEAFF
V gene: TRBV10-3; J gene: TRBJ2-5; D gene: .; clone size: .; CDR3 DNA: TGTGCCATCAGCGAGAGTGGGGCAGGCCCCCAAGAGACCCAGTACTTC; CDR3 protein: CAISESGAGPQETQYF
V gene: TRBV10-3; J gene: TRBJ2-5; D gene: TRBD2; clone size: .; CDR3 DNA: TGTGCCATCGGCCATTCTCGGACTAGCGCAGAGACCCAGTACTTC; CDR3 protein: CAIGHSRTSAETQYF
V gene: TRBV6-4; J gene: TRBJ2-3; D gene: TRBD2; clone size: .; CDR3 DNA: TGTGCCAGCAGTAAACCGGGACTAGCGGGAGATACGCAGTATTTT; CDR3 protein: CASSKPGLAGDTQYF
V gene: TRBV5-6; J gene: TRBJ1-2; D gene: .; clone size: .; CDR3 DNA: TGTGCCAGCAGCTTGAATAGGGGTGCAACAGGCTATGGCTACACCTTC; CDR3 protein: CASSLNRGATGYGYTF
V gene: TRBV7-8; J gene: TRBJ1-2; D gene: TRBD1; clone size: .; CDR3 DNA: TGTGCCAGCAGCTTAGGGGGACAGATGACTGGCTACACCTTC; CDR3 protein: CASSLGGQMTGYTF
V gene: TRBV6-1; J gene: TRBJ2-7; D gene: .; clone size: once; CDR3 DNA: TGTGCCAGCACCCTTGCGGGGACCTACGAGCAGTACTTC; CDR3 protein: CASTLAGTYEQYF
V gene: TRBV5-1; J gene: TRBJ2-6; D gene: TRBD1; clone size: .; CDR3 DNA: TGCGCCAGCAGGGCCGGGACAGGGACCTCTGGGGCCAACGTCCTGACTTTC; CDR3 protein: CASRAGTGTSGANVLTF
V gene: TRBV5-1; J gene: TRBJ1-5; D gene: .; clone size: .; CDR3 DNA: TGCGCCAGCAGCTTGGGGGGGCCTCATCAGCCCCAGCATTTT; CDR3 protein: CASSLGGPHQPQHF
V gene: TRBV19; J gene: TRBJ1-1; D gene: .; clone size: .; CDR3 DNA: TGTGCCAGTAGTATACTACCAGGGCAGTCACCGCTTTTCTACACTGAAGCTTTCTTT; CDR3 protein: CASSILPGQSPLFYTEAFF
V gene: TRBV4-1; J gene: TRBJ2-1; D gene: .; clone size: .; CDR3 DNA: TGCGCCAGCAGCCAAGGGGAGGAGCAGTTCTTC; CDR3 protein: CASSQGEEQFF
V gene: TRBV29-1; J gene: TRBJ2-3; D gene: .; clone size: .; CDR3 DNA: TGCAGCGTTCTGGGTTTCACAGATACGCAGTATTTT; CDR3 protein: CSVLGFTDTQYF
V gene: TRBV5-1; J gene: TRBJ2-5; D gene: TRBD2; clone size: .; CDR3 DNA: TGCGCCAGCAGCTTGGAGCCTAGCGGGGGCGGCACCCAGTACTTC; CDR3 protein: CASSLEPSGGGTQYF
V gene: TRBV28; J gene: TRBJ1-5; D gene: TRBD1; clone size: .; CDR3 DNA: TGTGCCAGCAGTATCCCAGACAGGGTGGGGTCCAATCAGCCCCAGCATTTT; CDR3 protein: CASSIPDRVGSNQPQHF
V gene: TRBV28; J gene: TRBJ2-1; D gene: TRBD2; clone size: .; CDR3 DNA: TGTGCCAGCAGGTCTGGCCCGGGGGGGAGGCAGTTCTTC; CDR3 protein: CASRSGPGGRQFF
V gene: TRBV18; J gene: TRBJ2-7; D gene: TRBD1; clone size: .; CDR3 DNA: TGTGCCAGCTCCCGAACAGGGGACAGGGCCTACGAGCAGTACTTC; CDR3 protein: CASSRTGDRAYEQYF
V gene: TRBV29-1; J gene: TRBJ2-1; D gene: TRBD2; clone size: .; CDR3 DNA: TGCAGTGTCCGCGGACTAGCCCCCTGGAATGAGCAGTTCTTC; CDR3 protein: CSVRGLAPWNEQFF
V gene: TRBV19; J gene: TRBJ2-7; D gene: .; clone size: .; CDR3 DNA: TGTGCCAGTAGCCGGGACCGAGCCTACGAGCAGTACTTC; CDR3 protein: CASSRDRAYEQYF
V gene: TRBV6-6; J gene: TRBJ2-5; D gene: .; clone size: .; CDR3 DNA: TGTGCCAGCAGTTACTCGAGGGGGGGAGGAGAGACCCAGTACTTC; CDR3 protein: CASSYSRGGGETQYF
V gene: TRBV9; J gene: TRBJ2-5; D gene: .; clone size: .; CDR3 DNA: TGTGCCAGCATAGCTAGGGAGACCCAGTACTTC; CDR3 protein: CASIARETQYF
V gene: TRBV21-1; J gene: TRBJ1-6; D gene: .; clone size: .; CDR3 DNA: TGTGCCAGCAGCAAAGAAGTCAGACAGGGGTACAATTCACCCCTCCACTTT; CDR3 protein: CASSKEVRQGYNSPLHF
V gene: TRBV19; J gene: TRBJ2-1; D gene: .; clone size: .; CDR3 DNA: TGTGCCAGTAGTATCGTATCCCTCGCTTACAATGAGCAGTTCTTC; CDR3 protein: CASSIVSLAYNEQFF
V gene: TRBV10-2; J gene: TRBJ2-1; D gene: TRBD2; clone size: once; CDR3 DNA: TGCGCCAGCAGTGAGTTAGCGGGAAAGGGTGAGCAGTTCTTC; CDR3 protein: CASSELAGKGEQFF
V gene: TRBV19; J gene: TRBJ2-5; D gene: TRBD2; clone size: .; CDR3 DNA: TGTGCCAGTAGTGGGACTAGCGCAATGGGACAAGAGACCCAGTACTTC; CDR3 protein: CASSGTSAMGQETQYF
V gene: TRBV4-1; J gene: TRBJ1-4; D gene: .; clone size: .; CDR3 DNA: TGCGCCAGCAGCCAAGAACGGACTGAAAAACTGTTTTTT; CDR3 protein: CASSQERTEKLFF
V gene: TRBV19; J gene: TRBJ1-5; D gene: .; clone size: once; CDR3 DNA: TGTGCCAGTAGTATGGACCGCAATCAGCCCCAGCATTTT; CDR3 protein: CASSMDRNQPQHF